This T cell receptor (beta chain) is from a study of PD-L1 blockade in urothelial cancer. Background on the study: About 90% of the 29 patients were men who had bladder-origin urothelial cancer.

Only in-frame clones appear in the TCRdb table, and some are missing; sequencing was by immunoSEQ multiplex PCR. Counted here are approximately 50,000 clones, approximately 85% occurring once; the ten biggest clones make up roughly 1.8%. As to time point: pretreatment peripheral blood. For each patient, 1 to 8 samples were obtained, pretreatment and on-treatment. Germline CDR1 and CDR2: KGHSH and LQKENI. The CDR3 covers 16 residues. The V end was cut by 5 bases, the J end by 2 bases, with 17 bases between. This TCR was recovered from a man aged 50 to 59 with urothelial cancer. This specimen was PBMCs, taken around atezolizumab (anti-PD-L1) treatment. The chain employs TRBV18 and TRBJ2-3; TRBD1 might be the D (5 bases). The DNA of the CDR3 is TGTGCCAGCTCATACAAGACAGAACTCTCCACAGATACGCAGTATTTT. Its translation: CASSYKTELSTDTQYF.